This T cell receptor (beta chain) appears in the sequencing data of a study of human T cells and chemical hapten exposure. The study's findings and limits: TCRs at high frequency, those above 1 in 1000, did not change with DPC sensitization.

Library construction involved attaching unique molecular identifiers to individual cDNA molecules, which allowed quantitative, reproducible TCR counting. TCRdb ran MiXCR on the RACE reads and lists one entry per CDR3 protein. The data hold approximately 90,000 distinct CDR3 sequences, with approximately 13% observed a single time. A word on this clonotype: The antigen is not known. A read error may explain this, as a much larger clone is one base away.

The germline V gene has CDR1 SEHNR and CDR2 FQNEAQ (reference sequence). CDR3 length equals 16 residues. Time point described: patch test 1, 2 weeks after DPC sensitization. Treatment reported: therapeutic diphenylcyclopropenone sensitization with weekly scalp DPC. The sequence came from a middle-aged woman with alopecia areata. Some clones in this sample may be carry-over from other donors' samples. Sequenced here: whole blood, sampled in connection with sensitization to the hapten diphenylcyclopropenone (DPC). J is TRBJ1-4 and V is TRBV7-9; 10 nucleotides align to TRBD1. The CDR3 DNA follows: TGTACCAGCAGCTTAGGAGACAGGGGGCGGAGTGAAAAACTGTTTTTT. This gives the protein CTSSLGDRGRSEKLFF.